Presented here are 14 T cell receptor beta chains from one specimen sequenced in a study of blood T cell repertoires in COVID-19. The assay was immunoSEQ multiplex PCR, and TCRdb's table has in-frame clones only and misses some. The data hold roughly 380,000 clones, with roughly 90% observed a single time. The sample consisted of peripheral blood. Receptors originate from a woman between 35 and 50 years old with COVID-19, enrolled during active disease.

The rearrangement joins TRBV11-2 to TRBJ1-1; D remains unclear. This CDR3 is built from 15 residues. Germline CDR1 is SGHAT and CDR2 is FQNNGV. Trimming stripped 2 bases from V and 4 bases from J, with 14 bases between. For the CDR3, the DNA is TGTGCCAGCAGCTTAAGTCGGCGGGGTGGCACTGAAGCTTTCTTT. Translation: CASSLSRRGGTEAFF.

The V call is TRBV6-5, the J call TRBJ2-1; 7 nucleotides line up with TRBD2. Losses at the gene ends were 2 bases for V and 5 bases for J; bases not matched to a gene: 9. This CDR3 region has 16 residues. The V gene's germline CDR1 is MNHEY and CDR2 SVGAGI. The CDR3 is CASSYTGGSTHNEQFF. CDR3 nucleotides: TGTGCCAGCAGTTACACCGGGGGGTCCACCCACAATGAGCAGTTCTTC.

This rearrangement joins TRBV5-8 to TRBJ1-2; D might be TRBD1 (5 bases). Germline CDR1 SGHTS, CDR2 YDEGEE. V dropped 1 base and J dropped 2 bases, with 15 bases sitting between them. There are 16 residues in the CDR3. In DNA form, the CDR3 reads TGTGCCAGCAGCTTGTCCCCCAAGACAGCAAACTATGGCTACACCTTC. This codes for CASSLSPKTANYGYTF.

The CDR3 region is CASSRVNFYTF. The CDR3 coding sequence is TGTGCCAGCAGCCGGGTAAACTTCTACACCTTC. V gene TRBV28 combines with J gene TRBJ1-2; D unresolved. This CDR3 is built from 11 residues. V was clipped by 6 bases and J by 10 bases, with 12 bases between them. Germline V lookup: CDR1 MDHEN, CDR2 SYDVKM.

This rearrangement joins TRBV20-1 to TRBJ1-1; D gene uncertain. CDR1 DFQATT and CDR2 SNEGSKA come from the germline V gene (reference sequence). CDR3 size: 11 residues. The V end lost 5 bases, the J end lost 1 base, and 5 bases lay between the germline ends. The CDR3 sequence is CSAVQNTEAFF. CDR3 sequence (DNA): TGCAGTGCTGTCCAGAACACTGAAGCTTTCTTT.

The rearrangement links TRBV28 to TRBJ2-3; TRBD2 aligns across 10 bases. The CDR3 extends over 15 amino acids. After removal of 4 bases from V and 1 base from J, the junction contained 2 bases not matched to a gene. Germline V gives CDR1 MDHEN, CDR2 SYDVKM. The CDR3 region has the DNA TGTGCCAGCAGTTCAACTAGCGGGGGCACAGATACGCAGTATTTT. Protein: CASSSTSGGTDTQYF.

The CDR3 loop reads CASSQEEGLVKEFF. In DNA form, the CDR3 reads TGTGCCAGCAGCCAAGAAGAAGGACTAGTTAAAGAGTTCTTC. The V and J genes are TRBV3-1 (or the pseudogene TRBV3-2) and TRBJ2-1; 7 bases are shared with TRBD2. Germline CDR1 LGHDT, CDR2 YNNKEL (reference sequence). This CDR3 spans 14 amino acids. V lost 0 bases and J lost 14; bases outside the gene matches: 10.

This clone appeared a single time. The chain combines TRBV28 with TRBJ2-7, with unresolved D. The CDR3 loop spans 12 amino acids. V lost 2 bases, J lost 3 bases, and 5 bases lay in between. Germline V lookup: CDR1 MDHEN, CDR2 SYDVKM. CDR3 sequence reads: CASSLLDYEQYF. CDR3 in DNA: TGTGCCAGCAGTTTACTAGACTACGAGCAGTACTTC.

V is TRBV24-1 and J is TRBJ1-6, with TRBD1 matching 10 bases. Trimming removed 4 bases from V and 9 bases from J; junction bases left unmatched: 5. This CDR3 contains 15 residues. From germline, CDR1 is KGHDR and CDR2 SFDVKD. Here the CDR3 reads CATSEGGQGSSPLHF. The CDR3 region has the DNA TGTGCCACCAGTGAGGGGGGACAGGGGAGTTCACCCCTCCACTTT.

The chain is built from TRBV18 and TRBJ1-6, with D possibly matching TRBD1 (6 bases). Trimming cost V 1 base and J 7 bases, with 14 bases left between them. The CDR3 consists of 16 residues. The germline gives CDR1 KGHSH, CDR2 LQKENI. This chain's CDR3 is CASSPLTGTPNSPLHF. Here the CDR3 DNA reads TGTGCCAGCTCACCACTCACCGGGACACCGAATTCACCCCTCCACTTT.

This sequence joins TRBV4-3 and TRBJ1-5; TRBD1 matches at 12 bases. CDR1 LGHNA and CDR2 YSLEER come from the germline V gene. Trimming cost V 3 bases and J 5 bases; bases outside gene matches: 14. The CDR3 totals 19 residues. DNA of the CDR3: TGCGCCAGCAGCCAGGAAATCGCCCGGGACAGGGGGCCTCATCAGCCCCAGCATTTT. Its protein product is CASSQEIARDRGPHQPQHF.

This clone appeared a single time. The CDR3 sequence is CASGQGEGYTF. The CDR3 region has the DNA TGTGCCAGCGGACAGGGGGAGGGCTACACCTTC. The chain is built from TRBV7-3 and TRBJ1-2; 10 bases fit TRBD1. Trimming removed 8 bases from V and 8 bases from J; junction bases left unmatched: 2. CDR3 length: 11 amino acids. The germline gives CDR1 SGHTA, CDR2 FQGTGA.

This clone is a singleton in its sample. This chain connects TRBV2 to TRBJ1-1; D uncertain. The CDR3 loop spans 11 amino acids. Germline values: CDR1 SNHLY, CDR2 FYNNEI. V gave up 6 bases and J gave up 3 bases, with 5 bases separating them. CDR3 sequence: CASREDTEAFF. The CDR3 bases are TGTGCCAGCAGGGAGGACACTGAAGCTTTCTTT. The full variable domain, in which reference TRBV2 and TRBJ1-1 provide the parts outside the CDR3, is EPEVTQTPSHQVTQMGQEVILRCVPISNHLYFYWYRQILGQKVEFLVSFYNNEISEKSEIFDDQFSVERPDGSNFTLKIRSTKLEDSAMYFCASREDTEAFFGQGTRLTVV.

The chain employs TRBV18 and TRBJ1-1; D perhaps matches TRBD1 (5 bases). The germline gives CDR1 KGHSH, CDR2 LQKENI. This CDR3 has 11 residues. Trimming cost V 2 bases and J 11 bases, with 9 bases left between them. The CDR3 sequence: CASSPNRRAFF. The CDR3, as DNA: TGTGCCAGCTCACCAAACAGGCGGGCTTTCTTT. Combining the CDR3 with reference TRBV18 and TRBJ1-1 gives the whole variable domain NAGVMQNPRHLVRRRGQEARLRCSPMKGHSHVYWYRQLPEEGLKFMVYLQKENIIDESGMPKERFSAEFPKEGPSILRIQQVVRGDSAAYFCASSPNRRAFFGQGTRLTVV.